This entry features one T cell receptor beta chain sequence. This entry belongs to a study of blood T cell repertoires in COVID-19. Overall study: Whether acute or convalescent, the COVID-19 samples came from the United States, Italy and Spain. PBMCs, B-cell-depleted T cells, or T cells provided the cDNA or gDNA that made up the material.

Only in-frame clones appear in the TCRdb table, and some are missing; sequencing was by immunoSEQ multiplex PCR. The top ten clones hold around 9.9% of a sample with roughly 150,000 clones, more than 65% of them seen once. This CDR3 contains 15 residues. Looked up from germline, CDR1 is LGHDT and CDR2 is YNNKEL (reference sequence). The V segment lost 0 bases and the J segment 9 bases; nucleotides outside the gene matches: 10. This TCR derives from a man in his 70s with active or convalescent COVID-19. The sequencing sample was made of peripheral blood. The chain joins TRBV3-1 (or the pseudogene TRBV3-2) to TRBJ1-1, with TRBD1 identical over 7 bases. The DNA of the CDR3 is TGTGCCAGCAGCCAAGATCTTCAGGACAGGTTAAAAGCTTTCTTT. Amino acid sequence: CASSQDLQDRLKAFF.